Here is one T cell receptor (beta chain) with its context. The data were taken from a study of blood T cell repertoires in COVID-19. In terms of age and location, participants ranged from roughly 18 to 90 years and lived in fewer than 30 US areas. Donors in Cohort 3 who had recovered were those with two negative PCRs, healthcare professional clearance, or resolution of their symptoms. TCRdb keeps only in-frame clones here, not all; method: immunoSEQ multiplex PCR. The sample lists roughly 150,000 clones, around 73% occurring once. The CDR3 contains 18 residues. J was trimmed by 7 bases and V by 0 bases; bases with no gene match: 13. CDR1 and CDR2 (germline): LNHNV, YYDKDF (reference sequence).

This TCR derives from a woman aged 50 to 60 who had recovered from COVID-19. V and J are TRBV15 and TRBJ1-2; 11 positions match TRBD1. Sequencing input: PBMCs or T cells enriched from blood (not recorded which). The CDR3 here is CATSRDSNPGQGDGGYTF. The CDR3 DNA follows: TGTGCCACCAGCAGAGATTCGAATCCGGGACAGGGGGATGGTGGCTACACCTTC. The full variable domain, completed using reference TRBV15 and TRBJ1-2, is DAMVIQNPRYQVTQFGKPVTLSCSQTLNHNVMYWYQQKSSQAPKLLFHYYDKDFNNEADTPDNFQSRRPNTSFCFLDIRSPGLGDTAMYLCATSRDSNPGQGDGGYTFGSGTRLTVV.